Described below is a single T cell receptor (beta chain) sequence and its context. The PCR was carried out with 60 Vbeta primers and 13 Jbeta primers. The assay was immunoSEQ multiplex PCR, and TCRdb's table has in-frame clones only and misses some. The data show about 180,000 clones, with roughly 86% seen just once and 4.8% held by the top ten. This sample stems from a study of cytomegalovirus exposure and HLA in healthy donors. This CDR3 is 15 amino acids long. V gave up 5 bases and J gave up 7 bases; unmatched junction bases: 10. Per the germline V gene, CDR1 is SGHTA and CDR2 is FQGTGA. The sequence was obtained from a girl aged 5-17 years in good health and CMV-seropositive. Source material: PBMCs. This sequence joins TRBV7-3 and TRBJ2-2; TRBD2 agrees at 7 bases. CDR3 nucleotides: TGTGCCAGCAGCAGGGACTCCCAGCGGGGCGGGGAGCTGTTTTTT. Its translation: CASSRDSQRGGELFF.